This T cell receptor (beta chain) was obtained from a study of cytomegalovirus exposure and HLA in healthy donors. Study-wide background: Earlier work reported 100 million or so unique TCR beta sequences from about 170 million T cells. Early released data had 65 million to 100 million unique TCRs, all coming from HLA-typed donors. Points from the study as a whole: Some TCR beta chains (over 150 of them) were listed as cytomegalovirus-associated.

Points on this clone: Antigen specificity is unknown.

The germline CDR1 and CDR2 sequences are SGDLS and YYNGEE. This CDR3 has 16 amino acids. V trimming: 3 bases; J trimming: 10 bases; junction bases outside the gene matches: 11. The PCR had 60 Vbeta and 13 Jbeta primers. Sequenced by immunoSEQ multiplex PCR; TCRdb stores in-frame clones only, minus some. The sample has 200,000 to 300,000 clones; 84% are singletons. The sequence was obtained from a woman aged 40 to 50 in good health and CMV-seropositive. Sequenced material: PBMCs. The genes are TRBV9 and TRBJ2-1; 12 positions agree with TRBD2. DNA of the CDR3: TGTGCCAGCAGCGCGTTTCCTAGCGGGAGGGTTTGGGAGCAGTTCTTC. Amino acid sequence: CASSAFPSGRVWEQFF. Using reference TRBV9 and TRBJ2-1 for the parts outside the CDR3, the full variable domain is DSGVTQTPKHLITATGQRVTLRCSPRSGDLSVYWYQQSLDQGLQFLIQYYNGEERAKGNILERFSAQQFPDLHSELNLSSLELGDSALYFCASSAFPSGRVWEQFFGPGTRLTVL.